Shown below are 29 T cell receptor beta chains from a single sample sequenced in a study of blood T cell repertoires in COVID-19. Measured with immunoSEQ multiplex PCR; TCRdb has only the in-frame clones, and not every one. This table holds 120,000 to 150,000 clones, around 84% found once. The source material was PBMCs or T cells enriched from blood (not recorded which). These receptors all come from a woman aged 50 to 65 who had been exposed to COVID-19.

The chain joins TRBV11-3 to TRBJ2-2; D uncertain. Germline V lookup: CDR1 SGHNT, CDR2 YENEEA. The V and J ends lost 1 base and 6 bases respectively, with 12 bases between them. The CDR3 length is 15 residues. CDR3 sequence (DNA): TGTGCCAGCAGCTTAGCTGGAGTAAGCGCCGGGGAGCTGTTTTTT. Residues: CASSLAGVSAGELFF.

V is TRBV29-1 and J is TRBJ1-1; D is undetermined. Between the trimmed V and J ends, which lost 5 bases and 3 bases, there was a span of 13 bases. Germline loops: CDR1 SQVTM, CDR2 ANQGSEA. This CDR3 region has 13 residues. The CDR3 DNA reads as TGCAGCGTTACTCTGTCGGGAGACACTGAAGCTTTCTTT. Translated, it gives CSVTLSGDTEAFF.

The genes are TRBV13 and TRBJ2-7; 9 nucleotides agree with TRBD1. The germline V gene encodes CDR1 PRHDT and CDR2 FYEKMQ (reference sequence). V was pared by 10 bases and J by 3 bases, with 10 bases of the junction left unmatched. This CDR3 is built from 14 residues. The CDR3 bases are TGTGCCACCACTACCGGGACAGGGAACTACGAGCAGTACTTC. Translated, it gives CATTTGTGNYEQYF.

V and J are TRBV12-3 or TRBV12-4 and TRBJ2-7; a possible D gene is TRBD1 (6 bases). Trimming took off 5 bases at V and 4 bases at J, with 12 bases between the two ends. The CDR3 is 13 amino acids. The CDR3, as DNA: TGTGCCAGCAGTCCCGGCCAGGGGTACGAGCAGTACTTC. It specifies CASSPGQGYEQYF.

This chain connects TRBV7-2 to TRBJ2-5; tentatively, D is TRBD2 (6 bases). V lost 5 bases, J lost 5 bases, and 15 bases lay in between. CDR1 and CDR2 (germline): SGHTA, FQGNSA. The CDR3 is 14 amino acids. CDR3 coding DNA: TGTGCCAGCAGCAGCCCCGGGAGACCGGAGACCCAGTACTTC. Protein: CASSSPGRPETQYF. The entire variable domain, with the rest obtained from reference TRBV7-2 and TRBJ2-5, is as follows: GAGVSQSPSNKVTEKGKDVELRCDPISGHTALYWYRQSLGQGLEFLIYFQGNSAPDKSGLPSDRFSAERTGGSVSTLTIQRTQQEDSAVYLCASSSPGRPETQYFGPGTRLLVL.

The rearrangement links TRBV30 to TRBJ1-3, with D perhaps matching TRBD1 (5 bases). The length of the CDR3 is 16 residues. V lost 0 bases and J lost 0, with 12 bases in between. Germline CDR1 reads GTSNPN; CDR2 reads SVGIG (reference sequence). DNA of the CDR3: TGTGCCTGGAGTGTATGGGGCGGCCACTCTGGAAACACCATATATTTT. Translated, it gives CAWSVWGGHSGNTIYF.

The J gene is TRBJ1-2, the V gene TRBV5-1, with no clear D. The CDR3 consists of 13 residues. The V end was cut by 5 bases, the J end by 3 bases, with 11 bases between. Germline-derived CDR1 and CDR2 are SGHRS and YFSETQ. The CDR3 region is CASSWYGYYGYTF. The CDR3 DNA reads as TGCGCCAGCAGTTGGTACGGGTACTATGGCTACACCTTC. Together with reference TRBV5-1 and TRBJ1-2, the CDR3 gives the full variable domain: KAGVTQTPRYLIKTRGQQVTLSCSPISGHRSVSWYQQTPGQGLQFLFEYFSETQRNKGNFPGRFSGRQFSNSRSEMNVSTLELGDSALYLCASSWYGYYGYTFGSGTRLTVV.

This chain uses TRBV19 with TRBJ1-1; tentatively, D is TRBD1 (6 bases). Germline assignment: CDR1 LNHDA and CDR2 SQIVND (reference sequence). This CDR3 is built from 15 residues. The V end was cut by 5 bases, the J end by 1 base, with 14 bases between. CDR3 sequence reads: CASSVSGTTNTEAFF. In nucleotides, the CDR3 is TGTGCCAGTAGTGTGTCCGGGACAACGAACACTGAAGCTTTCTTT.

V gene TRBV2 combines with J gene TRBJ2-3; 14 bases agree with TRBD2. After removal of 8 bases from V and 4 bases from J, the junction contained 5 bases not matched to a gene. The CDR3 has 15 amino acids. Germline-derived CDR1 and CDR2 are SNHLY and FYNNEI. CDR3 region: CASGTSGRGSDTQYF. The CDR3 coding sequence is TGTGCCAGCGGGACTAGCGGGAGAGGTTCAGATACGCAGTATTTT.

The CDR3 sequence: CSVHGLAGEDTQYF. The CDR3 region has the DNA TGCAGCGTTCACGGACTAGCGGGAGAAGATACGCAGTATTTT. This chain uses TRBV29-1 with TRBJ2-3; TRBD2 matches at 13 bases. This CDR3 comprises 14 residues. The V segment lost 5 bases and the J segment 5 bases; nucleotides outside the gene matches: 4. The V gene's germline CDR1 is SQVTM and CDR2 ANQGSEA.

The genes are TRBV27 and TRBJ2-7; 9 nucleotides agree with TRBD1. This CDR3 comprises 14 residues. Trimming cost V 6 bases and J 3 bases; bases outside gene matches: 6. Germline V gene data show CDR1 as MNHEY and CDR2 as SMNVEV (reference sequence). The DNA for the CDR3 is TGTGCCAGCAGGGGACAGGGCGAGCGCTACGAGCAGTACTTC. Translation: CASRGQGERYEQYF.

Only one count was recorded for this clone. The rearrangement joins TRBV5-4 to TRBJ2-3, with 7 positions matching TRBD2. V was clipped by 5 bases and J by 4 bases; unmatched bases: 10. This CDR3 spans 15 amino acids. The V gene's germline CDR1 is SGHNT and CDR2 YYREEE (reference sequence). DNA of the CDR3: TGTGCCAGCAGGGTAGCGGGCACAAGATCAGATACGCAGTATTTT. This gives the protein CASRVAGTRSDTQYF. Based on the CDR3 plus reference TRBV5-4 and TRBJ2-3, the full variable domain is ETGVTQSPTHLIKTRGQQVTLRCSSQSGHNTVSWYQQALGQGPQFIFQYYREEENGRGNFPPRFSGLQFPNYSSELNVNALELDDSALYLCASRVAGTRSDTQYFGPGTRLTVL.

The chain links TRBV11-2 to TRBJ1-3; TRBD1 matches at 7 bases. V lost 2 bases to trimming and J lost 0 bases; unmatched junction nucleotides: 13. CDR1 is SGHAT and CDR2 is FQNNGV in the germline V gene. The CDR3 loop spans 19 amino acids. CDR3: CASSLSWDRARFSGNTIYF. The CDR3 region has the DNA TGTGCCAGCAGCTTATCGTGGGACAGAGCACGATTCTCTGGAAACACCATATATTTT.

The rearrangement links TRBV5-1 to TRBJ2-5; weak D call: TRBD1 (5 bases). The CDR3 runs to 15 residues. Trimming removed 0 bases from V and 3 bases from J, with 12 bases in between. The germline V gene encodes CDR1 SGHRS and CDR2 YFSETQ. In DNA, the CDR3 is TGCGCCAGCAGCTTGGTAGGGGAAATTGAAGAGACCCAGTACTTC. Protein product: CASSLVGEIEETQYF.

This clone was seen once. The J gene is TRBJ2-2, the V gene TRBV6-6, with D tentatively TRBD2 (6 bases). Germline V gene lookup returns CDR1 MNHNY and CDR2 SVGAGI (reference sequence). V was trimmed by 6 bases and J by 5 bases, leaving 13 bases between them. The CDR3 totals 14 residues. This chain's CDR3 is CASSPRGSTGELFF. Written as DNA, the CDR3 is TGTGCCAGCAGCCCTCGGGGGTCAACCGGGGAGCTGTTTTTT.

This clone was observed at least ten times. The chain couples TRBV27 to TRBJ1-2; weak D call: TRBD1 (6 bases). CDR3 length: 12 amino acids. Germline assignment: CDR1 MNHEY and CDR2 SMNVEV (reference sequence). V lost 3 bases and J lost 4, with 6 bases in between. The CDR3 coding sequence is TGTGCCAGCAGTTTGGGGGCCTATGGCTACACCTTC. Its translation is CASSLGAYGYTF.

The chain combines TRBV7-8 with TRBJ1-1, with 7 bases aligning to TRBD1. Germline CDR1 is SGHVS and CDR2 is FQNEAQ. J lost 6 bases, V lost 8 bases, and 9 bases had no gene match. This CDR3 is 13 amino acids long. CDR3 sequence: CASRFRGLAEAFF. In nucleotides, the CDR3 is TGTGCCAGCCGATTCAGGGGGTTAGCTGAAGCTTTCTTT.

With regard to this clone: One end of the junction varies from germline; a read error may be responsible. The V and J genes are TRBV7-3 and TRBJ2-3; 7 bases fit TRBD1. CDR1 SGHTA and CDR2 FQGTGA come from the germline V gene. CDR3 length: 13 amino acids. The CDR3 sequence is CASSPRTGRLTNF. CDR3 in DNA: TGTGCCAGCAGCCCTAGGACAGGTCGTTTGACAAATTTT.

This chain joins TRBV7-2 and TRBJ1-6; 8 nucleotides align to TRBD1. Germline V gene sequence: CDR1 SGHTA, CDR2 FQGNSA. The CDR3 contains 18 residues. V lost 5 bases, J lost 7 bases, and 16 bases stayed unmatched. The CDR3 protein is CASSSASGQGRGNSPLHF. The DNA of the CDR3 is TGTGCCAGCAGCAGCGCAAGCGGACAGGGCCGAGGCAATTCACCCCTCCACTTT.

V and J are TRBV6-2 or TRBV6-3 and TRBJ2-2; D is possibly TRBD1 (7 bases). This CDR3 is built from 15 residues. Germline CDR1 is MNHEY and CDR2 is SVGEGT. The ends were cut back, 5 bases at V and 7 bases at J, with 17 bases in the middle. In nucleotides, the CDR3 is TGTGCCAGCAGTCCCCAGGGGGGATTGGTCGGGGAGCTGTTTTTT. Protein product: CASSPQGGLVGELFF.

This chain uses TRBV7-9 with TRBJ2-2; TRBD2 agrees at 9 bases. J lost 4 bases, V lost 5 bases, and 5 bases had no gene match. The CDR3 runs 15 residues. Per the germline V gene, CDR1 is SEHNR and CDR2 is FQNEAQ (reference sequence). This chain's CDR3 is CASSPAGGGTGELFF. CDR3 bases: TGTGCCAGCAGCCCGGCGGGAGGGGGCACCGGGGAGCTGTTTTTT.

The table lists this clone with a count of one. V and J are TRBV25-1 and TRBJ1-2, with D hard to call. This CDR3 has 12 residues. The ends were cut back, 2 bases at V and 4 bases at J, with 5 bases in the middle. Germline lookup yields CDR1 MGHDK and CDR2 SYGVNS. The CDR3 here is CASSEQSYGYTF. The CDR3 DNA reads TGTGCCAGCAGTGAACAGTCCTATGGCTACACCTTC.

Written as DNA, the CDR3 is TGTGCCAGCAGCCGGGCGACTGGAGGGAATCAGCCCCAGCATTTT. Its protein is CASSRATGGNQPQHF. The rearrangement uses TRBV6-2 or TRBV6-3 and TRBJ1-5; D call uncertain. The CDR3 runs 15 residues. Trimming took 6 bases from V and 4 from J, leaving 16 bases between them. The germline V gene has CDR1 MNHEY and CDR2 SVGEGT.

The CDR3 protein is CASSLTAGDTDTQYF. The CDR3 region has the DNA TGTGCCAGCTCACTTACAGCGGGAGACACAGATACGCAGTATTTT. The V and J genes are TRBV18 and TRBJ2-3; TRBD2 matches at 8 bases. V was clipped by 4 bases and J by 2 bases; unmatched bases: 5. Germline CDR1 is KGHSH and CDR2 is LQKENI. The CDR3 has 15 amino acids.

This chain connects TRBV7-8 to TRBJ1-4; 7 positions match TRBD1. V lost 0 bases and J lost 8; bases outside the gene matches: 9. Germline-derived CDR1 and CDR2 are SGHVS and FQNEAQ. This CDR3 is 16 amino acids long. The CDR3, as DNA: TGTGCCAGCAGCTTAGCTAGGGGGCTAGGACGGGAAAAACTGTTTTTT. Its translation: CASSLARGLGREKLFF.

The genes are TRBV4-3 and TRBJ1-1, with 9 bases lining up with TRBD1. Germline CDR1 LGHNA, CDR2 YSLEER. The junction had 9 bases not matched to a gene; V was cut back by 3 bases and J by 4 bases. The CDR3 has 16 residues. In nucleotides, the CDR3 is TGCGCCAGCAGCCAGGCACAGGGGGCGTTAGGCACTGAAGCTTTCTTT. Translated: CASSQAQGALGTEAFF.

This clone was observed a few times. Additional DNA sequences in this sample encode the identical CDR3. The gene calls are TRBV7-2 and TRBJ2-1; D is possibly TRBD1 (6 bases). The germline CDR1 and CDR2 sequences are SGHTA and FQGNSA. The CDR3 is made up of 15 amino acids. Between the trimmed V and J ends, which lost 2 bases and 2 bases, there was a span of 10 bases. CDR3 in amino acids: CASSLSRGAYNEQFF. The CDR3 DNA reads TGTGCCAGCAGCTTATCCAGGGGCGCCTACAATGAGCAGTTCTTC.

The gene calls are TRBV30 and TRBJ2-1; 7 positions match TRBD2. The CDR3 extends over 13 amino acids. The trim removed 2 bases at V and 9 bases at J, leaving 7 bases unmatched. Germline CDR1 GTSNPN, CDR2 SVGIG (reference sequence). In DNA, the CDR3 is TGTGCCTGGAGTAGGCGGGAGATAGGTGAGCAGTTCTTC. This encodes CAWSRREIGEQFF.

A single count supports this clone. The rearrangement uses TRBV29-1 and TRBJ1-2; D gene ambiguous. Trimming removed 4 bases at V and 2 bases at J, with 11 bases between. This CDR3 has 13 amino acids. Germline V gene data show CDR1 as SQVTM and CDR2 as ANQGSEA. Here the CDR3 DNA reads TGCAGCGTTGCTATGTCAAACAACTATGGCTACACCTTC. Translated: CSVAMSNNYGYTF.